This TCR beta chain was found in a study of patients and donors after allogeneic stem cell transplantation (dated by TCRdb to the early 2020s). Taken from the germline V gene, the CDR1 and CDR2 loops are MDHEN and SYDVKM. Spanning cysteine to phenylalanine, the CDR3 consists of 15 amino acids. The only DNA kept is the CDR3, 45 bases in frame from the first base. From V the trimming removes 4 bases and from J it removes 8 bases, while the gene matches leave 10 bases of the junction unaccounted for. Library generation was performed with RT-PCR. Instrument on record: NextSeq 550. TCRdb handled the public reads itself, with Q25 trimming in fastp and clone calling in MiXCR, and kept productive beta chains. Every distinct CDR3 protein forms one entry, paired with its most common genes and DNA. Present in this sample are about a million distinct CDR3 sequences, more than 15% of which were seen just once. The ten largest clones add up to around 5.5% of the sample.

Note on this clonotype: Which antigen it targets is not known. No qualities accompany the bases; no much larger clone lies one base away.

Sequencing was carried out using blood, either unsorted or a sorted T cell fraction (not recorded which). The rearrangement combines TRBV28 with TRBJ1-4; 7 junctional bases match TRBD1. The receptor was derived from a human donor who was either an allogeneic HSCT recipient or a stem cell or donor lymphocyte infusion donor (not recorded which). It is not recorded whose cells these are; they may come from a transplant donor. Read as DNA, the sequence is TGTGCCAGCAGTTCTTTCTATGGACAGGCCGAAAAACTGTTTTTT. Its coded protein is CASSSFYGQAEKLFF.